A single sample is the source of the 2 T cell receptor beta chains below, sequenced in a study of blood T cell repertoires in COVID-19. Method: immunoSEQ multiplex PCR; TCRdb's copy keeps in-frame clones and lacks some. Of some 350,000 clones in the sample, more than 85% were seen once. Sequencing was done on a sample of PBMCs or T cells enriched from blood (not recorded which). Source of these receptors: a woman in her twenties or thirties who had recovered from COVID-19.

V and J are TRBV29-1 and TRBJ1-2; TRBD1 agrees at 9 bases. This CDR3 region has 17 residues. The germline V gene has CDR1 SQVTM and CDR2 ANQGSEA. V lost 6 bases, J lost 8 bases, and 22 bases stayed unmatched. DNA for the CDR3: TGCAGCGTGTTGACCCCCCACAGACAGGGGGGGACAGGCGGCTACACCTTC. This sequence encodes CSVLTPHRQGGTGGYTF.

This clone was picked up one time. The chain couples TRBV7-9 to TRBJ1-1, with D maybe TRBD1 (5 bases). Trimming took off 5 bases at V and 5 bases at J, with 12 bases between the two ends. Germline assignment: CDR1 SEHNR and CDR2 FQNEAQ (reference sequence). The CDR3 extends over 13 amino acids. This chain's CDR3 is CASSRGGQTEAFF. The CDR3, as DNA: TGTGCCAGCAGCCGCGGGGGTCAGACTGAAGCTTTCTTT.